This T cell receptor beta chain was obtained from a study of PD-L1 blockade in urothelial cancer. Study information: Atezolizumab (1,200 mg intravenously every 3 weeks) began in about 2014 for patients.

The length of the CDR3 is 14 residues. V lost 4 bases and J lost 6; bases outside the gene matches: 2. Germline lookup yields CDR1 LNHDA and CDR2 SQIVND (reference sequence). A spike-in of synthetic TCR analog templates was added to each PCR. Assay used: immunoSEQ multiplex PCR; TCRdb lists only in-frame clones, some missing. The sample has tens of thousands of clones; roughly 84% are singletons. This receptor was taken from a man aged 45-60 years with urothelial cancer. This specimen was PBMCs, taken around atezolizumab (anti-PD-L1) treatment. The chain is built from TRBV19 and TRBJ1-6; TRBD1 matches at 8 bases. The CDR3 protein is CASSSDRGNSPLHF. Here the CDR3 DNA reads TGTGCCAGTAGTAGTGACAGGGGTAATTCACCCCTCCACTTT.